These 11 T cell receptor beta chains were all obtained from the same sample, sequenced in a study of cytomegalovirus exposure and HLA in healthy donors. The PCR made use of 60 Vbeta and 13 Jbeta primers. The protocol was immunoSEQ multiplex PCR, while the TCRdb copy is restricted to in-frame clones and leaves out a portion. Of fewer than 200,000 clones detected, around 79% appear once; the ten largest clones hold over 1.1%. The specimen was PBMCs. Receptors were obtained from a man aged 18 to 29 in good health and CMV-seronegative.

V and J are TRBV11-2 and TRBJ2-7; 9 nucleotides match TRBD1. The trim removed 5 bases at V and 6 bases at J, leaving 11 bases unmatched. Germline V gives CDR1 SGHAT, CDR2 FQNNGV. The length of the CDR3 is 15 residues. The CDR3 region is CASSDGQGRRREQYF. CDR3 sequence (DNA): TGTGCCAGCAGCGATGGACAGGGGAGGAGGCGCGAGCAGTACTTC.

The J gene is TRBJ1-1, the V gene TRBV5-1; 7 nucleotides agree with TRBD1. The CDR3 extends over 15 amino acids. Germline CDR1 SGHRS, CDR2 YFSETQ. V shed 3 bases and J 4 bases; nucleotides not matched to a gene: 9. Written as DNA, the CDR3 is TGCGCCAGCAGCTACAATACAGGGGTGAGCACTGAAGCTTTCTTT. This codes for CASSYNTGVSTEAFF.

The CDR3 DNA is TGCAGCGTTGAGGGCTTAGATGGCAACGAGCAGTACTTC. This gives the protein CSVEGLDGNEQYF. The chain combines TRBV29-1 with TRBJ2-5; the D is unclear. With the DNA end fitting TRBJ2-7 better, the J assignment may be wrong. This CDR3 spans 13 amino acids. Germline values: CDR1 SQVTM, CDR2 ANQGSEA.

The chain combines TRBV10-3 with TRBJ1-4, with D unclear. V was shortened by 3 bases and J by 8 bases, with 19 bases between the two germline ends. The CDR3 consists of 16 residues. Germline lookup yields CDR1 ENHRY and CDR2 SYGVKD. CDR3: CAISDDSAERGEKLFF. CDR3 DNA sequence: TGTGCCATCAGTGATGACTCGGCCGAAAGAGGGGAAAAACTGTTTTTT.

V is TRBV27 and J is TRBJ2-7; 8 positions agree with TRBD1. CDR1 is MNHEY, CDR2 SMNVEV, per germline (reference sequence). Losses at the gene ends were 4 bases for V and 5 bases for J; bases not matched to a gene: 7. This CDR3 region has 14 residues. CDR3 region: CASSSPGQDDEQYF. CDR3 coding DNA: TGTGCCAGCAGTTCCCCGGGACAGGACGACGAGCAGTACTTC.

Turning to this clone: Mismatch with germline at one junction end may stem from a read error. J is TRBJ2-5 and V is TRBV14, with 11 nucleotides matching TRBD2. Germline CDR1 SGHDN, CDR2 FVKESK. This CDR3 has 16 residues. CDR3: CASSQLAGGNQEAQYF. The CDR3 DNA sequence: TGTGCCAGCAGCCAATTAGCGGGAGGGAACCAAGAGGCCCAGTACTTC.

The CDR3 nucleotides are TGTGCCAGCAGCTTAGGATCGGGCTACGAGCAGTACTTC. This encodes CASSLGSGYEQYF. The chain links TRBV11-2 to TRBJ2-7, with no clear D. Trimming took 1 base from V and 3 from J, leaving 7 bases between them. The CDR3 totals 13 residues. The germline gives CDR1 SGHAT, CDR2 FQNNGV.

The rearrangement uses TRBV18 and TRBJ2-4, with D possibly matching TRBD2 (6 bases). The V gene lost 0 bases and the J gene lost 2 bases, with 11 bases spanning the gap. Germline V gene data show CDR1 as KGHSH and CDR2 as LQKENI. The CDR3 has 16 amino acids. CDR3 amino acids: CASSPPSRGTKNIQYF. The CDR3 nucleotides are TGTGCCAGCTCACCACCGAGTCGGGGGACCAAAAACATTCAGTACTTC.

This chain connects TRBV27 to TRBJ2-7; TRBD2 aligns across 9 bases. Trimming at V came to 6 bases and at J to 6 bases, leaving 9 bases not matched to a gene. Germline-derived CDR1 and CDR2 are MNHEY and SMNVEV (reference sequence). The CDR3 runs to 14 residues. The CDR3 sequence: CASSHSGRGLEQYF. The CDR3 DNA reads as TGTGCCAGCAGCCATAGCGGGAGAGGGCTCGAGCAGTACTTC.

CDR3: CASSFELGNTIYF. The CDR3, as DNA: TGTGCCAGCAGCTTTGAGTTGGGAAACACCATATATTTT. The chain uses TRBV7-9 and TRBJ1-3; no firm D call. Germline V gives CDR1 SEHNR, CDR2 FQNEAQ (reference sequence). The CDR3 has 13 amino acids. V dropped 3 bases and J dropped 4 bases, with 7 bases sitting between them.

This sequence joins TRBV18 and TRBJ2-4, with 7 bases aligning to TRBD1. The CDR3 runs to 15 residues. After removal of 0 bases from V and 4 bases from J, the junction contained 3 bases not matched to a gene. Germline V CDR1 and CDR2: KGHSH, LQKENI. CDR3 protein: CASSPPAGGKNIQYF. The DNA for the CDR3 is TGTGCCAGCTCACCACCGGCAGGGGGTAAAAACATTCAGTACTTC.